These 25 T cell receptor beta chains originate from one sample sequenced in a study of control samples from healthy donors and cancer patients. Sequencing used immunoSEQ multiplex PCR; TCRdb keeps in-frame clones, though not all of them. This table has approximately 190,000 clones, about 90% appearing once. The sample comprised blood. The receptor set was obtained from a young man in good health.

The rearrangement uses TRBV3-1 (or the pseudogene TRBV3-2) and TRBJ2-1; 10 positions agree with TRBD2. Per germline, CDR1 LGHDT and CDR2 YNNKEL (reference sequence). This CDR3 comprises 16 residues. The ends lost 3 bases at V and 1 base at J; junction bases unmatched: 3. The CDR3 nucleotides are TGTGCCAGCAGCCACAGCGGGGGGGCTTCCTACAATGAGCAGTTCTTC. It specifies CASSHSGGASYNEQFF.

As concerns this clone: Other DNA sequences in the same sample also yield this CDR3. The rearrangement links TRBV6-5 to TRBJ1-2, with 9 bases lining up with TRBD1. V was clipped by 4 bases and J by 5 bases; unmatched bases: 2. The CDR3 is made up of 13 amino acids. The germline gives CDR1 MNHEY, CDR2 SVGAGI. CDR3 protein: CASSSGQGYGYTF. The CDR3 region has the DNA TGTGCCAGCAGTTCCGGACAGGGGTATGGCTACACCTTC.

V and J are TRBV25-1 and TRBJ1-5; D unclear. This CDR3 region has 14 residues. Germline CDR1 MGHDK, CDR2 SYGVNS. Trimming took 2 bases from V and 0 from J, leaving 5 bases between them. The CDR3 reads CASSEQYSNQPQHF. The DNA for the CDR3 is TGTGCCAGCAGTGAACAGTATAGCAATCAGCCCCAGCATTTT.

About this clone itself: The junction shows a germline mismatch at one end, possibly a read error. This chain uses TRBV24-1 with TRBJ1-5, with D hard to call. Germline CDR1 and CDR2: KGHDR and SFDVKD. The CDR3 covers 15 residues. DNA of the CDR3: TGTGCCACCAGTGAGTCTATAGGGAGCAGTCAGCCCCAGCATTTT. Residues: CATSESIGSSQPQHF.

This clone turned up a few times. The chain joins TRBV30 to TRBJ1-4, with 12 bases aligning to TRBD1. Germline CDR1 reads GTSNPN; CDR2 reads SVGIG (reference sequence). This CDR3 contains 16 residues. With V trimmed by 3 bases and J by 2 bases, 4 bases remained unmatched. CDR3 in amino acids: CAWSRDRGPTNEKLFF. In DNA, the CDR3 is TGTGCCTGGAGCCGGGACAGGGGGCCCACTAATGAAAAACTGTTTTTT.

The V call is TRBV4-1, the J call TRBJ1-2; D perhaps matches TRBD1 (5 bases). V was shortened by 3 bases and J by 0 bases, with 8 bases between the two germline ends. Germline loops: CDR1 MGHRA, CDR2 YSYEKL. This CDR3 has 14 residues. The CDR3 is CASSHDSTNYGYTF. Written as DNA, the CDR3 is TGCGCCAGCAGCCACGACAGTACTAACTATGGCTACACCTTC.

This sequence joins TRBV9 and TRBJ2-7; perhaps TRBD2 as D (5 bases). CDR1 and CDR2 from the germline V gene are SGDLS and YYNGEE. Trimming cost V 7 bases and J 3 bases, with 17 bases left between them. This CDR3 region has 14 residues. The CDR3 protein is CASPGPGSFYEQYF. The CDR3 nucleotides read TGTGCCAGCCCGGGCCCGGGGTCCTTCTACGAGCAGTACTTC.

The table lists this clone with a count of one. V usage is TRBV7-9 and J usage is TRBJ2-3; tentatively, D is TRBD1 (6 bases). V lost 5 bases, J lost 4 bases, and 19 bases lay in between. Germline CDR1 reads SEHNR; CDR2 reads FQNEAQ (reference sequence). There are 16 residues in the CDR3. CDR3 amino acids: CASSRQGLLDADTQYF. DNA for the CDR3: TGTGCCAGCAGCCGGCAGGGGTTATTAGACGCAGATACGCAGTATTTT.

The chain has TRBV10-3 and TRBJ2-3, with D unclear. The CDR3 consists of 14 residues. V was clipped by 0 bases and J by 4 bases, with 8 bases between them. Germline V gene data show CDR1 as ENHRY and CDR2 as SYGVKD. CDR3 DNA: TGTGCCATCAGTGAGTCGTTGGATCCAGATACGCAGTATTTT. Encoded protein: CAISESLDPDTQYF.

The CDR3 sequence is CASSLYRDEYGYTF. The CDR3 nucleotides read TGCGCCAGCAGCTTGTACAGGGACGAGTATGGCTACACCTTC. The chain employs TRBV5-1 and TRBJ1-2; D might be TRBD1 (6 bases). Germline lookup yields CDR1 SGHRS and CDR2 YFSETQ. The CDR3 sequence is 14 residues long. Trimming left V 1 base short and J 5 bases short, with 12 bases between.

The chain employs TRBV5-1 and TRBJ1-1; D call uncertain. Per germline, CDR1 SGHRS and CDR2 YFSETQ. The CDR3 length is 14 residues. Trimming pared 4 bases from V and 2 bases from J, leaving 12 bases between. CDR3 amino acids: CASSAFIDNTEAFF. The CDR3 nucleotides read TGCGCCAGCAGCGCGTTCATAGACAACACTGAAGCTTTCTTT. Using reference TRBV5-1 and TRBJ1-1 for the parts outside the CDR3, the full variable domain is KAGVTQTPRYLIKTRGQQVTLSCSPISGHRSVSWYQQTPGQGLQFLFEYFSETQRNKGNFPGRFSGRQFSNSRSEMNVSTLELGDSALYLCASSAFIDNTEAFFGQGTRLTVV.

A note on this clone: At the DNA level, this CDR3 is encoded by other sequences in the same sample as well. The chain carries TRBV20-1 and TRBJ2-7, with D perhaps given as TRBD1 or TRBD2 (5 bases each). The V gene lost 3 bases and the J gene lost 3 bases, with 12 bases spanning the gap. The CDR3 runs 13 residues. Per the germline V gene, CDR1 is DFQATT and CDR2 is SNEGSKA (reference sequence). CDR3 region: CSASGGWSYEQYF. DNA of the CDR3: TGCAGTGCTAGTGGGGGATGGAGCTACGAGCAGTACTTC.

This chain connects TRBV10-3 to TRBJ1-5, with D possibly matching TRBD1 (5 bases). Trimming stripped 0 bases from V and 6 bases from J, with 12 bases between. CDR3 size: 15 residues. CDR1 is ENHRY and CDR2 is SYGVKD in the germline V gene. This CDR3 is CAISESQGLSQPQHF. In DNA form, the CDR3 reads TGTGCCATCAGTGAGTCGCAGGGTTTAAGTCAGCCCCAGCATTTT.

The chain employs TRBV6-5 and TRBJ1-3; D not resolved. V was cut by 0 bases and J by 5 bases, with 11 bases left in between. There are 15 residues in the CDR3. The germline CDR1 and CDR2 sequences are MNHEY and SVGAGI. CDR3 loop: CASSYSRSDRNTIYF. The CDR3, as DNA: TGTGCCAGCAGTTACTCGAGGTCCGACCGAAACACCATATATTTT.

This chain links TRBV7-8 with TRBJ2-1, with TRBD2 identical over 7 bases. The CDR3 runs to 15 residues. Trimming at V came to 5 bases and at J to 3 bases, leaving 7 bases not matched to a gene. The V gene's germline CDR1 is SGHVS and CDR2 FQNEAQ. CDR3: CASSVGRGLYNEQFF. The CDR3 bases are TGTGCCAGCAGCGTAGGGAGGGGTCTCTACAATGAGCAGTTCTTC.

The CDR3 DNA reads TGTGCCAGCAGCTTTCAGAGGATGGTACAGCAGTTCTTC. As protein: CASSFQRMVQQFF. The chain uses TRBV11-2 and TRBJ2-1; D is unclear. This CDR3 is built from 13 residues. The germline gives CDR1 SGHAT, CDR2 FQNNGV. Trimming shortened V by 3 bases and J by 11 bases, and 14 bases separated the two germline ends.

The chain recombines TRBV10-2 with TRBJ2-3; 9 bases line up with TRBD2. Trimming took 4 bases from V and 0 from J; bases not matched to a gene: 5. The CDR3 length is 16 residues. CDR1 is WSHSY, CDR2 SAAADI, per germline. The CDR3 here is CASSGGSGGSTDTQYF. The DNA of the CDR3 is TGCGCCAGCAGTGGGGGTAGCGGGGGAAGCACAGATACGCAGTATTTT.

This chain links TRBV29-1 with TRBJ1-1, with D tentatively TRBD1 (5 bases). In germline, CDR1 is SQVTM, CDR2 ANQGSEA. The CDR3 runs to 13 residues. Trimming shortened V by 7 bases and J by 2 bases, and 14 bases separated the two germline ends. In DNA form, the CDR3 reads TGCAGCGCCCAGGGACGGTTCAACACTGAAGCTTTCTTT. Its protein is CSAQGRFNTEAFF.

The rearrangement uses TRBV6-4 and TRBJ1-2; 8 bases match TRBD1. The ends lost 3 bases at V and 6 bases at J; junction bases unmatched: 6. This CDR3 comprises 14 residues. CDR1 MRHNA and CDR2 SNTAGT come from the germline V gene. CDR3 amino acids: CASSDTDRADGYTF. CDR3 sequence (DNA): TGTGCCAGCAGTGATACGGACAGGGCGGATGGCTACACCTTC.

The J gene is TRBJ2-2, the V gene TRBV19; 10 bases align to TRBD1. This CDR3 has 18 amino acids. Trimming removed 5 bases from V and 0 bases from J; junction bases left unmatched: 9. Germline CDR1 LNHDA, CDR2 SQIVND (reference sequence). CDR3 sequence (DNA): TGTGCCAGTAGTCCGACAGGGGGCATGGGACCGAACACCGGGGAGCTGTTTTTT. The encoded protein is CASSPTGGMGPNTGELFF.

This chain connects TRBV6-6 to TRBJ2-1; 11 bases fit TRBD2. CDR1 and CDR2 from the germline V gene are MNHNY and SVGAGI (reference sequence). This CDR3 is 16 amino acids long. The V gene end was trimmed by 0 bases and the J gene end by 8 bases; junction bases not matched to a gene: 6. CDR3 coding DNA: TGTGCCAGCAGTTACTCATTAGCGGGGGGGCCCGATGAGCAGTTCTTC. Translating it yields CASSYSLAGGPDEQFF.

The chain uses TRBV7-2 and TRBJ1-5; the D gene is possibly TRBD1 (5 bases). The CDR3 length is 13 residues. Germline CDR1 SGHTA, CDR2 FQGNSA. The V and J ends lost 5 bases and 6 bases respectively, with 11 bases between them. As DNA, the CDR3 is TGTGCCAGCAGCCAAGGGGCCGGTCAGCCCCAGCATTTT. Translated: CASSQGAGQPQHF.

J is TRBJ2-2 and V is TRBV29-1, with 8 bases identical to TRBD2. CDR1 and CDR2 (germline): SQVTM, ANQGSEA. V shed 1 base, J shed 4 bases, and the junction held 2 bases outside the gene matches. This CDR3 is built from 14 residues. The CDR3 sequence is CSVEGGGFTGELFF. In DNA form, the CDR3 reads TGCAGCGTTGAAGGCGGGGGGTTCACCGGGGAGCTGTTTTTT.

The rearrangement links TRBV30 to TRBJ1-4; D is unresolved. The CDR3 has 15 amino acids. Germline V gene data show CDR1 as GTSNPN and CDR2 as SVGIG (reference sequence). V dropped 2 bases and J dropped 4 bases, with 14 bases sitting between them. CDR3 loop: CAWSNTDRRNEKLFF. Here the CDR3 DNA reads TGTGCCTGGAGTAACACTGACCGGCGTAATGAAAAACTGTTTTTT.

Concerning this clone: One end of the junction is discordant with germline, which a read error may explain. The chain carries TRBV6-5 and TRBJ2-7; 9 nucleotides agree with TRBD1. CDR1 and CDR2 (germline): MNHEY, SVGAGI. This CDR3 spans 14 amino acids. The CDR3 spells CAGSYRTGVYEQYF. In nucleotides, the CDR3 is TGTGCCGGCAGTTACCGGACAGGGGTTTACGAGCAGTACTTC.